This is a list of T cell receptor beta chains from one sample in a study of blood T cell repertoires in COVID-19. TCRdb's copy holds only in-frame clones and misses some; the assay was immunoSEQ multiplex PCR. The sample carries about 210,000 clones, roughly four fifths recorded once. The sequenced sample was peripheral blood. The receptors shown here come from a woman aged 40 to 50 with active or convalescent COVID-19. Each CDR3 is given with its conserved first and last residue. The order of the fields is CDR3 protein, CDR3 DNA, CDR3 length, clone size, J gene, V gene, D gene. A D gene is named only where the DNA matches it firmly. Clone size appears in some rows only: once, few, many, or a class for an expanded clone.

CDR3aa: CASSSRTSGVNEQFF
CDR3nt: TGTGCCAGCAGCTCCAGGACTAGCGGGGTCAATGAGCAGTTCTTC
len: 15
abundance: -
j_gene: TRBJ2-1
v_gene: TRBV7-2
d_gene: TRBD2

CDR3aa: CASSESWSSGKTYEQYF
CDR3nt: TGTGCCAGCAGTGAATCCTGGAGCAGCGGGAAAACCTACGAGCAGTACTTC
len: 17
abundance: few
j_gene: TRBJ2-7
v_gene: TRBV25-1
d_gene: TRBD2

CDR3aa: CASSPTGSSYEQYF
CDR3nt: TGTGCCAGCAGCCCGACAGGGAGCTCCTACGAGCAGTACTTC
len: 14
abundance: -
j_gene: TRBJ2-7
v_gene: TRBV3-1/TRBV3-2
d_gene: TRBD1

CDR3aa: CATSDPGQFTGELFF
CDR3nt: TGTGCCACCAGTGACCCGGGACAGTTCACCGGGGAGCTGTTTTTT
len: 15
abundance: -
j_gene: TRBJ2-2
v_gene: TRBV24-1
d_gene: TRBD1

CDR3aa: CAWNSAGDLDNEQFF
CDR3nt: TGTGCCTGGAATAGCGCAGGGGACCTGGACAATGAGCAGTTCTTC
len: 15
abundance: -
j_gene: TRBJ2-1
v_gene: TRBV30
d_gene: -

CDR3aa: CASTQAGETQYF
CDR3nt: TGTGCCAGTACCCAGGCGGGAGAGACCCAGTACTTC
len: 12
abundance: few
j_gene: TRBJ2-5
v_gene: TRBV19
d_gene: -

CDR3aa: CASSVTPSTDTQYF
CDR3nt: TGCGCCAGCAGCGTTACACCCAGCACAGATACGCAGTATTTT
len: 14
abundance: once
j_gene: TRBJ2-3
v_gene: TRBV5-1
d_gene: -

CDR3aa: CATRDSSTYEQYF
CDR3nt: TGTGCCACCCGGGACAGTTCAACCTACGAGCAGTACTTC
len: 13
abundance: once
j_gene: TRBJ2-7
v_gene: TRBV6-5
d_gene: TRBD1

CDR3aa: CASSFERIQPQHF
CDR3nt: TGTGCCAGCAGTTTTGAGAGGATCCAGCCCCAGCATTTT
len: 13
abundance: -
j_gene: TRBJ1-5
v_gene: TRBV28
d_gene: -

CDR3aa: CASSIGNTIYF
CDR3nt: TGTGCCAGCAGCATTGGAAACACCATATATTTT
len: 11
abundance: -
j_gene: TRBJ1-3
v_gene: TRBV6-6
d_gene: -

CDR3aa: CASSPGGNPNTEAFF
CDR3nt: TGTGCCAGCAGTCCCGGGGGGAATCCGAACACTGAAGCTTTCTTT
len: 15
abundance: once
j_gene: TRBJ1-1
v_gene: TRBV28
d_gene: -

CDR3aa: CASSRDGVGNTIYF
CDR3nt: TGTGCCAGCAGCCGAGACGGGGTTGGAAACACCATATATTTT
len: 14
abundance: -
j_gene: TRBJ1-3
v_gene: TRBV14
d_gene: -

CDR3aa: CASSRDFQRNEQYF
CDR3nt: TGTGCCAGCAGCAGGGACTTCCAGAGGAACGAGCAGTACTTC
len: 14
abundance: -
j_gene: TRBJ2-7
v_gene: TRBV4-2
d_gene: -

CDR3aa: CASSPGLKVNNEQFF
CDR3nt: TGCGCCAGCAGCCCGGGACTCAAGGTAAACAATGAGCAGTTCTTC
len: 15
abundance: -
j_gene: TRBJ2-1
v_gene: TRBV5-1
d_gene: -

CDR3aa: CATSAERQGTHEQYF
CDR3nt: TGTGCCACCAGTGCGGAGAGACAGGGGACCCACGAGCAGTACTTC
len: 15
abundance: few
j_gene: TRBJ2-7
v_gene: TRBV24-1
d_gene: TRBD1

CDR3aa: CASSTQAQLGNTEAFF
CDR3nt: TGTGCCAGTAGTACCCAGGCGCAATTAGGGAACACTGAAGCTTTCTTT
len: 16
abundance: -
j_gene: TRBJ1-1
v_gene: TRBV19
d_gene: -

CDR3aa: CASSLDTGTGNEQYF
CDR3nt: TGTGCCAGCAGCCTCGATACCGGGACAGGGAACGAGCAGTACTTC
len: 15
abundance: -
j_gene: TRBJ2-7
v_gene: TRBV5-4
d_gene: TRBD1

CDR3aa: CASRPTTGRNYGYTF
CDR3nt: TGTGCCAGCAGACCCACGACAGGGCGCAACTATGGCTACACCTTC
len: 15
abundance: -
j_gene: TRBJ1-2
v_gene: TRBV27
d_gene: TRBD1

CDR3aa: CAVGQRGGYTF
CDR3nt: TGTGCCGTGGGACAGAGGGGTGGCTACACCTTC
len: 11
abundance: -
j_gene: TRBJ1-2
v_gene: TRBV12-3/TRBV12-4
d_gene: TRBD1

CDR3aa: CASSPDVQGNTIYF
CDR3nt: TGTGCCAGCAGCCCAGACGTACAGGGGAACACCATATATTTT
len: 14
abundance: -
j_gene: TRBJ1-3
v_gene: TRBV9
d_gene: TRBD1

CDR3aa: CASSYSGVNQPQHF
CDR3nt: TGTGCCAGCAGTTATTCAGGGGTCAATCAGCCCCAGCATTTT
len: 14
abundance: -
j_gene: TRBJ1-5
v_gene: TRBV6-5
d_gene: -

CDR3aa: CASSRQLEGSLHF
CDR3nt: TGTGCCAGCAGCCGACAGCTGGAGGGGTCCCTCCACTTT
len: 13
abundance: -
j_gene: TRBJ1-6
v_gene: TRBV3-1/TRBV3-2
d_gene: -

CDR3aa: CASRGGIESEQYF
CDR3nt: TGTGCCAGCAGGGGGGGAATAGAGAGCGAGCAGTACTTC
len: 13
abundance: -
j_gene: TRBJ2-7
v_gene: TRBV2
d_gene: -

CDR3aa: CASSYRPGLDTGELFF
CDR3nt: TGTGCCAGCAGTTACCGGCCAGGGCTGGACACCGGGGAGCTGTTTTTT
len: 16
abundance: -
j_gene: TRBJ2-2
v_gene: TRBV6-5
d_gene: -

CDR3aa: CATSDWGGRGETQYF
CDR3nt: TGTGCCACCAGTGATTGGGGGGGGCGAGGAGAGACCCAGTACTTC
len: 15
abundance: -
j_gene: TRBJ2-5
v_gene: TRBV24-1
d_gene: -

CDR3aa: CATSDPAASDYEQYF
CDR3nt: TGTGCCACCAGTGACCCAGCGGCTAGCGACTACGAGCAGTACTTC
len: 15
abundance: -
j_gene: TRBJ2-7
v_gene: TRBV24-1
d_gene: -

CDR3aa: CASSSSSRGSSYEQYF
CDR3nt: TGTGCCAGCAGTTCCTCGTCGCGAGGCAGTTCCTACGAGCAGTACTTC
len: 16
abundance: -
j_gene: TRBJ2-7
v_gene: TRBV13
d_gene: -

CDR3aa: CASSPTPGIARVNEQFF
CDR3nt: TGTGCCAGCAGTCCTACCCCCGGGATAGCGAGGGTGAATGAGCAGTTCTTC
len: 17
abundance: -
j_gene: TRBJ2-1
v_gene: TRBV27
d_gene: -

CDR3aa: CASSDGLRSSYEQYF
CDR3nt: TGTGCCAGCAGTGATGGTTTGCGGAGCTCCTACGAGCAGTACTTC
len: 15
abundance: -
j_gene: TRBJ2-7
v_gene: TRBV2
d_gene: -

CDR3aa: CASTKAGTANFNTEAFF
CDR3nt: TGTGCCAGCACCAAAGCTGGGACAGCTAATTTCAACACTGAAGCTTTCTTT
len: 17
abundance: -
j_gene: TRBJ1-1
v_gene: TRBV5-4
d_gene: TRBD1

CDR3aa: CASSLSRAAYEQYF
CDR3nt: TGTGCCAGCAGCTTATCGAGAGCCGCCTACGAGCAGTACTTC
len: 14
abundance: -
j_gene: TRBJ2-7
v_gene: TRBV11-3
d_gene: -

CDR3aa: CAWSRWGAGNYGYTF
CDR3nt: TGTGCCTGGAGTCGGTGGGGAGCCGGTAACTATGGCTACACCTTC
len: 15
abundance: few
j_gene: TRBJ1-2
v_gene: TRBV30
d_gene: -

CDR3aa: CASRDRQARLNYGYTF
CDR3nt: TGTGCCAGCAGGGACAGACAGGCCAGGCTGAACTATGGCTACACCTTC
len: 16
abundance: -
j_gene: TRBJ1-2
v_gene: TRBV28
d_gene: -

CDR3aa: CASSLAMGTSGNILSYNEQFF
CDR3nt: TGCGCCAGCAGCTTGGCCATGGGGACTAGCGGTAACATCTTATCCTACAATGAGCAGTTCTTC
len: 21
abundance: -
j_gene: TRBJ2-1
v_gene: TRBV5-1
d_gene: TRBD2

CDR3aa: CASSLGVAGLSGYTF
CDR3nt: TGTGCCAGCAGCTTAGGTGTTGCAGGGCTTAGTGGCTACACCTTC
len: 15
abundance: few
j_gene: TRBJ1-2
v_gene: TRBV11-2
d_gene: -

CDR3aa: CASGLEGTPPDTQYF
CDR3nt: TGTGCTAGTGGTTTGGAGGGGACACCACCGGATACGCAGTATTTT
len: 15
abundance: -
j_gene: TRBJ2-3
v_gene: TRBV12-5
d_gene: -

CDR3aa: CASSGHGADYEQYF
CDR3nt: TGTGCCAGTTCCGGACATGGCGCGGACTACGAGCAGTACTTC
len: 14
abundance: once
j_gene: TRBJ2-7
v_gene: TRBV19
d_gene: -

CDR3aa: CASNLGGGNTDTQYF
CDR3nt: TGTGCCAGCAACCTGGGGGGAGGGAATACAGATACGCAGTATTTT
len: 15
abundance: once
j_gene: TRBJ2-3
v_gene: TRBV6-5
d_gene: TRBD2

CDR3aa: CASSSHSQGNSNQPQHF
CDR3nt: TGTGCCAGTAGTAGCCATTCACAGGGGAACAGCAATCAGCCCCAGCATTTT
len: 17
abundance: once
j_gene: TRBJ1-5
v_gene: TRBV19
d_gene: TRBD1

CDR3aa: CASSRKAGDSYNEQFF
CDR3nt: TGTGCCAGCAGCAGAAAAGCGGGGGACTCCTACAATGAGCAGTTCTTC
len: 16
abundance: -
j_gene: TRBJ2-1
v_gene: TRBV5-4
d_gene: TRBD2

CDR3aa: CASRPRLFAGQGEDTQYF
CDR3nt: TGTGCCAGCAGGCCAAGATTATTCGCGGGACAGGGGGAAGATACGCAGTATTTT
len: 18
abundance: -
j_gene: TRBJ2-3
v_gene: TRBV14
d_gene: TRBD1

CDR3aa: CASSFLSGIEEKLFF
CDR3nt: TGTGCCAGCAGCTTTTTGTCCGGGATAGAGGAAAAACTGTTTTTT
len: 15
abundance: -
j_gene: TRBJ1-4
v_gene: TRBV7-8
d_gene: -

CDR3aa: CASSPSGGGYTF
CDR3nt: TGTGCCAGCAGCCCTTCCGGGGGGGGCTACACCTTC
len: 12
abundance: -
j_gene: TRBJ1-2
v_gene: TRBV11-1
d_gene: -

CDR3aa: CASSSGTQGGEKLFF
CDR3nt: TGTGCCAGCAGCTCCGGGACTCAGGGGGGTGAAAAACTGTTTTTT
len: 15
abundance: -
j_gene: TRBJ1-4
v_gene: TRBV25-1
d_gene: TRBD1

CDR3aa: CASSLSRDTEAFF
CDR3nt: TGTGCCAGCAGCTTATCCCGAGACACTGAAGCTTTCTTT
len: 13
abundance: -
j_gene: TRBJ1-1
v_gene: TRBV5-6
d_gene: -

CDR3aa: CASSQPPQETQYF
CDR3nt: TGTGCCAGCTCACAACCCCCGCAAGAGACCCAGTACTTC
len: 13
abundance: -
j_gene: TRBJ2-5
v_gene: TRBV18
d_gene: -